Listed below are T cell receptor beta chains from one sample, sequenced in a study of stem cell transplantation in POMP-related autoinflammatory disease. Sequenced by immunoSEQ multiplex PCR; TCRdb stores in-frame clones only, minus some. The table has 11,000 or so clones, around 90% seen once; the top ten hold roughly half. Specimen: CD8+ T cells from PBMCs, collected before stem cell transplantation. The receptors derive from a human donor with POMP-related autoinflammation and immune dysregulation (PRAID). CDR3s include the opening cysteine and the closing phenylalanine or tryptophan. The order of the fields is J gene, clone size, D gene, V gene, CDR3 DNA, CDR3 protein. The D gene is left open where the match is weak. Size tells how often a clone was seen (once, few, many) or the class of an expanded clone, and some rows leave it out.

TRBJ2-5 | - | - | TRBV27 | TGTGCCAGCAGTTTATCTGGTACCTTCCAGGAGACCCAGTACTTC | CASSLSGTFQETQYF
TRBJ2-7 | few | - | TRBV4-1 | TGCGCCAGCAGCCAAGATCGCGGGTACGAGCAGTACTTC | CASSQDRGYEQYF
TRBJ2-7 | - | TRBD2 | TRBV4-1 | TGCGCCAGCAGCCAAACTAGCGGGGGTAGTCCCTACGAGCAGTACTTC | CASSQTSGGSPYEQYF
TRBJ2-7 | - | - | TRBV30 | TGTGCCTGGGCGATCGAGTTGGCGGGGGAGCAGTACTTC | CAWAIELAGEQYF
TRBJ2-1 | - | TRBD2 | TRBV30 | TGTGCCTGGGGTAGCGGGGGGTTTAATGAGCAGTTCTTC | CAWGSGGFNEQFF
TRBJ2-5 | - | - | TRBV9 | TGTGCCAGCAGCGAAGGGGGGAGCGTAATCCAAGAGACCCAGTACTTC | CASSEGGSVIQETQYF
TRBJ1-6 | - | - | TRBV6-5 | TGTGCCAGCAGAATAGGGAAGTACGATTCACCCCTCCACTTT | CASRIGKYDSPLHF
TRBJ2-7 | - | - | TRBV2 | TGTGCCAGCAGCGAAAGGAGGGCTTACGAGCAGTACTTC | CASSERRAYEQYF
TRBJ2-7 | - | TRBD2 | TRBV4-1 | TGCGCCAGCAGCCAAGAGGGTTCGGGAGGTAAAGAGCAGTACTTC | CASSQEGSGGKEQYF
TRBJ2-1 | - | - | TRBV9 | TGTGCCAGCAGCGTAAGGGGGGTTGGGCAGGATACCTACAATGAGCAGTTCTTC | CASSVRGVGQDTYNEQFF
TRBJ2-6 | - | - | TRBV19 | TGTGCCAGTAGTGACAGCTTCTCTGGGGCCAACGTCCTGACTTTC | CASSDSFSGANVLTF
TRBJ2-3 | - | - | TRBV27 | TGTGCCAGCAGTTTAGGGGGCACAGATACGCAGTATTTT | CASSLGGTDTQYF
TRBJ2-1 | once | - | TRBV29-1 | TGCAGCTTGACGTTACTAGGGGACTACAATGAGCAGTTCTTC | CSLTLLGDYNEQFF
TRBJ1-5 | - | - | TRBV19 | TGTGCCAGTAGTATAGACGGGGCAAACAATCAGCCCCAGCATTTT | CASSIDGANNQPQHF
TRBJ2-1 | - | - | TRBV28 | TGTGCCAGCAGTCCCCGAGGGAGCGTGTTGACGTATGAGCAGTTCTTC | CASSPRGSVLTYEQFF
TRBJ2-3 | once | - | TRBV29-1 | TGCAGCGTCTTTGACGCTGCTAGCACAGATACGCAGTATTTT | CSVFDAASTDTQYF
TRBJ1-5 | once | TRBD1 | TRBV23-1 | TGCGCCAGCAGTCAATGGGACAGGGTGGAAAGTCAGCCCCAGCATTTT | CASSQWDRVESQPQHF
TRBJ2-1 | - | - | TRBV13 | TGTGCCAGCAGCTTAGTGAAGGAGGGCTCCTACAATGAGCAGTTCTTC | CASSLVKEGSYNEQFF
TRBJ1-5 | - | - | TRBV19 | TGTGCCAGTAGCCGCCCAGGAACGGGTGTCTTAAATCAGCCCCAGCATTTT | CASSRPGTGVLNQPQHF
TRBJ2-1 | - | - | TRBV5-1 | TGCGCCAGCAGCTTGGGGGGCACAAGGGAGCAGTTCTTC | CASSLGGTREQFF
TRBJ2-7 | - | TRBD2 | TRBV9 | TGTGCCAGCAGCGTAGGGCTAGCGGACTACGAGCAGTACTTC | CASSVGLADYEQYF
TRBJ2-3 | - | - | TRBV5-8 | TGTGCCAGCAGCTTGGTGAACGATGATGCGCAGTATTTT | CASSLVNDDAQYF
TRBJ2-7 | - | TRBD1 | TRBV12-5 | TGTGCTAGTGGTTTGCGGGGACAGGGTTTCTCCTACGAGCAGTACTTC | CASGLRGQGFSYEQYF
TRBJ1-5 | - | - | TRBV19 | TGTGCCAGTAGTAACAGAATTAGCAATCAGCCCCAGCATTTT | CASSNRISNQPQHF
TRBJ2-1 | - | - | TRBV27 | TGTGCCAGCAGTTCAACACACCGTACTTATAGGAATGAGCAGTTCTTC | CASSSTHRTYRNEQFF
TRBJ1-1 | - | - | TRBV6-4 | TGTGCCAGCAGTGACGTGGGGAACACTGAAGCTTTCTTT | CASSDVGNTEAFF
TRBJ2-5 | once | TRBD2 | TRBV7-9 | TGTGCCAGCAGCTTAGATGCGACGGGGGGAGAGACCCAGTACTTC | CASSLDATGGETQYF
TRBJ2-7 | once | - | TRBV13 | TGTGCCAGCAGCTTAGGGACTGAGCAGCAGTACTTC | CASSLGTEQQYF
TRBJ2-7 | - | - | TRBV7-8 | TGTGCCAGCAGCTATCTGGGAACCGACTACGAGCAGTACTTC | CASSYLGTDYEQYF
TRBJ2-7 | - | TRBD1 | TRBV7-9 | TGTGCCAGCAGCCAAGCCGACAGGGGCCCCTACGAGCAGTACTTC | CASSQADRGPYEQYF
TRBJ2-5 | - | TRBD2 | TRBV2 | TGTGCCAGCAGTCGACCAATCGGACTAGCGGGGGCTGGGGAGACCCAGTACTTC | CASSRPIGLAGAGETQYF
TRBJ2-7 | - | - | TRBV9 | TGTGCCAGCAGCGCCAGGGACTCGGTTGGCGAGCAGTACTTC | CASSARDSVGEQYF
TRBJ1-4 | - | - | TRBV28 | TGTGCCAGCAGTCCTCGGGGGGTTGGAAAACTGTTTTTT | CASSPRGVGKLFF
TRBJ2-3 | - | - | TRBV10-2 | TGCGCCAGCGGGACTTTTACTAGCACAGATACGCAGTATTTT | CASGTFTSTDTQYF
TRBJ2-7 | - | - | TRBV7-9 | TGTGCCAGCAGCTTAGGAGTAGGGTGGTACGAGCAGTACTTC | CASSLGVGWYEQYF
TRBJ2-5 | - | - | TRBV5-4 | TGTGCCAGCAGCTTGGAAGAGACCCAGTACTTC | CASSLEETQYF
TRBJ2-1 | - | TRBD1 | TRBV27 | TGTGCCAGCAGTTTAGGGACAGGGTTGAATGAGCAGTTCTTC | CASSLGTGLNEQFF
TRBJ1-1 | few | - | TRBV14 | TGTGCCAGCAGCCAAGATGGGGCCGTCAAAGCTTTCTTT | CASSQDGAVKAFF
TRBJ2-2 | - | - | TRBV7-7 | TGTGCTAGCAGCCTAGGGGTTGGAACCGGGGAGCTGTTTTTT | CASSLGVGTGELFF
TRBJ1-2 | - | TRBD1 | TRBV27 | TGTGCCAGCCGGACAGGGGGCAATGGCTACACCTTC | CASRTGGNGYTF
TRBJ2-7 | - | - | TRBV6-5 | TGTGCCAGCAGTTACTCGATGGGGCAGGAGCAGTACTTC | CASSYSMGQEQYF
TRBJ1-2 | - | - | TRBV6-5 | TGTGCCAGCAGTTACGCGAACAGGGTTTCTCACTATGGCTACACCTTC | CASSYANRVSHYGYTF
TRBJ2-2 | - | TRBD2 | TRBV6-5 | TGTGCCAGCAAAGGACTAGCGGGATCGGACGGGGAGCTGTTTTTT | CASKGLAGSDGELFF
TRBJ2-3 | once | - | TRBV2 | TGTGCCAGCAGTGAAGGAGGGAGTCTTAGGGATACGCAGTATTTT | CASSEGGSLRDTQYF
TRBJ1-4 | - | - | TRBV11-1 | TGTGCCAGCAGCCCCAGGGACACGCATCTCGATGAAAAACTGTTTTTT | CASSPRDTHLDEKLFF
TRBJ2-1 | once | - | TRBV4-1 | TGCGCCAGCAGCCAAGGGCTAGCGTCCTGGGGGCAGTTCTTC | CASSQGLASWGQFF
TRBJ2-7 | - | - | TRBV28 | TGTGCCAGCAGTTCCACCCTAGCAATAAACGAGCAGTACTTC | CASSSTLAINEQYF